These T cell receptor beta chains were read from a single sample in a study of long-term antiretroviral therapy in people with HIV. Profiling relied on immunoSEQ multiplex PCR, and the TCRdb table lists in-frame clones only, not all of them. The table lists around 23,000 clones, roughly 80% of them singletons. Sequencing was performed on unsorted PBMCs, taken 0.5 years before starting antiretroviral therapy. The receptors derive from a man aged 35-49 years with HIV. Both conserved end residues are trimmed from each CDR3. Each record gives: V gene, J gene, CDR3 protein.

TRBV7-2	TRBJ2-3	ASSPYTDTQY
TRBV7-2	TRBJ1-2	ASSSSRTSNYGYT
TRBV7-9	TRBJ2-7	ASSLTSGGPSYEQY
TRBV27	TRBJ2-7	ASSLRPSVTGVYEQY
TRBV27	TRBJ1-2	ASRGSIWGHYGYT
TRBV9	TRBJ1-5	ASSVEGLAGVPQH
TRBV28	TRBJ2-7	ASSLPRSSYEQY
TRBV9	TRBJ2-1	ASSQRGLEQF
TRBV11-2	TRBJ1-1	ASSFAGEAEAF
TRBV18	TRBJ2-7	ASSPQGWTGEQY
TRBV9	TRBJ1-6	ASSAGVFPPLH
TRBV25-1	TRBJ1-3	ASSPSFSGNTIY
TRBV5-1	TRBJ2-7	ASRPGLLDEQY
TRBV19	TRBJ1-5	ASSKRDGLNQPQH
TRBV7-9	TRBJ2-5	ASSFSGGFQETQY
TRBV6-1	TRBJ1-6	ASSRQAQDSSPLH
TRBV23-1	TRBJ1-2	ASSQLQGRDGYT
TRBV29-1	TRBJ2-2	SVEVGGLTGELF
TRBV6-5	TRBJ1-1	ASNKQGSTEAF
TRBV11-1	TRBJ1-1	ASSSGGRGTEAF
TRBV7-9	TRBJ2-3	ASSLVVGGLIQY
TRBV10-3	TRBJ2-3	AAGITPDTQY
TRBV5-6	TRBJ1-1	ASSPTGDSEAF
TRBV10-3	TRBJ2-6	AISESGGGGANVLT
TRBV11-2	TRBJ2-2	ASSLVLLPSDTGELF
TRBV7-9	TRBJ1-4	ASSPRTGTDEKLF
TRBV5-5	TRBJ1-1	ASSLAGVDTEAF
TRBV19	TRBJ2-7	ASSMGHYYEQY